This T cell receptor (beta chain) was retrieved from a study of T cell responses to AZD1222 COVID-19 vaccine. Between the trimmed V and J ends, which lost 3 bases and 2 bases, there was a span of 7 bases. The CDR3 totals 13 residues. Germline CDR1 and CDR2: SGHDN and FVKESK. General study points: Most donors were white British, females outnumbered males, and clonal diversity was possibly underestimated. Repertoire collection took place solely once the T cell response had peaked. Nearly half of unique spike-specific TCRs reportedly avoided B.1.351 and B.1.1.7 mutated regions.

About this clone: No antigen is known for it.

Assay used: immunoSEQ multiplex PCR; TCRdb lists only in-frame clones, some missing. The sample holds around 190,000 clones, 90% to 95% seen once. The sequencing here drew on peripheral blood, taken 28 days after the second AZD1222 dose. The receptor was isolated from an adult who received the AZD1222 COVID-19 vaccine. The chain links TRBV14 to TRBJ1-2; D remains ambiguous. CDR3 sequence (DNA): TGTGCCAGCAGCCAGGCCCGAAACTATGGCTACACCTTC. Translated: CASSQARNYGYTF.